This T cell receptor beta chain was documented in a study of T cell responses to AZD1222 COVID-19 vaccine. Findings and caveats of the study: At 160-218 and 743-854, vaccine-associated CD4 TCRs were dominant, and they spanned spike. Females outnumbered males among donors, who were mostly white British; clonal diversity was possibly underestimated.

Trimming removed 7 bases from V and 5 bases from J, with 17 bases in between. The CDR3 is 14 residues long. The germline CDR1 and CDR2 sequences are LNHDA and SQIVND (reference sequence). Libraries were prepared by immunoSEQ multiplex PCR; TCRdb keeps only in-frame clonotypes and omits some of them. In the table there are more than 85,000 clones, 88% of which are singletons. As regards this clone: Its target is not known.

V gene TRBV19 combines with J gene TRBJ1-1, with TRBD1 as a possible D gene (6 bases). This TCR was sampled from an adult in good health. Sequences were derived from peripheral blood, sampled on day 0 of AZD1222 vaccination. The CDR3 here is CASTADRWETEAFF. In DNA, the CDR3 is TGTGCCAGTACTGCGGACAGATGGGAAACTGAAGCTTTCTTT.